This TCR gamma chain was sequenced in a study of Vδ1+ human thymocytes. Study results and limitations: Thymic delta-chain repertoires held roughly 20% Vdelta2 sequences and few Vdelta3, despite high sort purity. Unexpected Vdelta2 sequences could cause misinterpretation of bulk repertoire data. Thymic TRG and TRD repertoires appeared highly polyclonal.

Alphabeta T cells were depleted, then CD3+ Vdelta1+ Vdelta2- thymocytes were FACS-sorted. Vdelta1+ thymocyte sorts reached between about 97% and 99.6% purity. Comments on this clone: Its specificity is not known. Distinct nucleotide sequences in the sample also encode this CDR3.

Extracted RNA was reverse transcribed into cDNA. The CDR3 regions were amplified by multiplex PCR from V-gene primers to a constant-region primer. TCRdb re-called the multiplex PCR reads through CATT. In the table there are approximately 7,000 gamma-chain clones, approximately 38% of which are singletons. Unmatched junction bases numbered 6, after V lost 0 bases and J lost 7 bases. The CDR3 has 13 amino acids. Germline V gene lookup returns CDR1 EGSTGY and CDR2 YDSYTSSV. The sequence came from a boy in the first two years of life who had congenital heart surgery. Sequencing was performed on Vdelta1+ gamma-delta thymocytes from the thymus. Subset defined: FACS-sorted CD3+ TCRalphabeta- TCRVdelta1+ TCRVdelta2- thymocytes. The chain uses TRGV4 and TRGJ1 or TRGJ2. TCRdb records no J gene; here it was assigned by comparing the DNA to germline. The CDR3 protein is CATWDGPLYKKLF. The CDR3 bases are TGTGCCACCTGGGATGGGCCTTTGTATAAGAAACTCTTT.